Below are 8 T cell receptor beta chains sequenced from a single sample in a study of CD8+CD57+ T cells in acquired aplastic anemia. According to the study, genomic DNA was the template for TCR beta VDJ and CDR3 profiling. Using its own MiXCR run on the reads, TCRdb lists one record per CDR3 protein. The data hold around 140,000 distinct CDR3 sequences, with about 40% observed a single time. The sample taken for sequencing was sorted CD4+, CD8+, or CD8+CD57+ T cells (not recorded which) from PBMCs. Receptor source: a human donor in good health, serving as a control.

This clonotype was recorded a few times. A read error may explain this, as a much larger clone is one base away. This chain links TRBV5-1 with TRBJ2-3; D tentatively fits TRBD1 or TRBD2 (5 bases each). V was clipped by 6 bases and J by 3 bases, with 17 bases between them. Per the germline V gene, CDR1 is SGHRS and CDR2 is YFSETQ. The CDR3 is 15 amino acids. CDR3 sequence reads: CASNTAWGGTDTQYF. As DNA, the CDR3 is TGCGCCAGCAACACCGCATGGGGCGGGACAGATACGCAGTATTTT. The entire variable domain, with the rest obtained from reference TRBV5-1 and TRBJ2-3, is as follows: KAGVTQTPRYLIKTRGQQVTLSCSPISGHRSVSWYQQTPGQGLQFLFEYFSETQRNKGNFPGRFSGRQFSNSRSEMNVSTLELGDSALYLCASNTAWGGTDTQYFGPGTRLTVL.

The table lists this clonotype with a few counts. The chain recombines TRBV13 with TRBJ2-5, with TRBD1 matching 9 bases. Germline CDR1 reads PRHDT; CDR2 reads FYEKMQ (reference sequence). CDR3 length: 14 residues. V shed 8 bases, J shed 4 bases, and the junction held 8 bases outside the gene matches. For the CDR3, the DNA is TGTGCCAGCCGAAAACAGGGGGCGTTAGAGACCCAGTACTTC. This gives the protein CASRKQGALETQYF.

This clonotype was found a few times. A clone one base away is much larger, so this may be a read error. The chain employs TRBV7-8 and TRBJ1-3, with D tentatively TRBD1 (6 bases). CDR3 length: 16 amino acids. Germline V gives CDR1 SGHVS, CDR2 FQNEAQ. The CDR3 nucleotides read TGTGCCAGCCGCTTAACCGCAGGGGTCTCTGGAAACACCATATATTTT. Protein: CASRLTAGVSGNTIYF.

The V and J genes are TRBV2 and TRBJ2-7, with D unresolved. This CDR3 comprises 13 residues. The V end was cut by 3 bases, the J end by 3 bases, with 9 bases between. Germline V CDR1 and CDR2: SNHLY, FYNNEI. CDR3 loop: CASSDGGYYEQYF. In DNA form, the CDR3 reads TGTGCCAGCAGTGATGGTGGATACTACGAGCAGTACTTC. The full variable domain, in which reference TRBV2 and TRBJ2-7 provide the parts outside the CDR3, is EPEVTQTPSHQVTQMGQEVILRCVPISNHLYFYWYRQILGQKVEFLVSFYNNEISEKSEIFDDQFSVERPDGSNFTLKIRSTKLEDSAMYFCASSDGGYYEQYFGPGTRLTVT.

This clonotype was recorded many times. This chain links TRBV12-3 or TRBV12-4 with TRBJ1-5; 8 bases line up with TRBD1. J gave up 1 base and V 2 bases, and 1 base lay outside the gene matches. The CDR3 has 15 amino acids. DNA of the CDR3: TGTGCCAGCAGTTTACAGGGGGCGAGCAATCAGCCCCAGCATTTT. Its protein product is CASSLQGASNQPQHF.

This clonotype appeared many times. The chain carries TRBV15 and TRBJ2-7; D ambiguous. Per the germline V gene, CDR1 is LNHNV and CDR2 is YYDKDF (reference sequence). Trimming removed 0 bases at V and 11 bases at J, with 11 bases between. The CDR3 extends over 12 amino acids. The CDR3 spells CATSRDSGSEYF. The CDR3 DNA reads TGTGCCACCAGCAGAGACAGTGGGTCAGAGTACTTC.

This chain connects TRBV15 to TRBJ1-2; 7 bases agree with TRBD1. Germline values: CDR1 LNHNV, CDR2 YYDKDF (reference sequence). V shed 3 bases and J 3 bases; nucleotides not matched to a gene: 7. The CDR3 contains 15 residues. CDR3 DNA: TGTGCCACCAGCAGTTACCCGGGGACAGACTATGGCTACACCTTC. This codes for CATSSYPGTDYGYTF.

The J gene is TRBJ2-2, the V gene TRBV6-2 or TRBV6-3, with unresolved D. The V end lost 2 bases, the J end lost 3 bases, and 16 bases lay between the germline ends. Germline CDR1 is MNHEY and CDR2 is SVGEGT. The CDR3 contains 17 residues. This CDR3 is CASSYGRQWLDTGELFF. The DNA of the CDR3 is TGTGCCAGCAGTTACGGCAGGCAATGGCTGGACACCGGGGAGCTGTTTTTT.